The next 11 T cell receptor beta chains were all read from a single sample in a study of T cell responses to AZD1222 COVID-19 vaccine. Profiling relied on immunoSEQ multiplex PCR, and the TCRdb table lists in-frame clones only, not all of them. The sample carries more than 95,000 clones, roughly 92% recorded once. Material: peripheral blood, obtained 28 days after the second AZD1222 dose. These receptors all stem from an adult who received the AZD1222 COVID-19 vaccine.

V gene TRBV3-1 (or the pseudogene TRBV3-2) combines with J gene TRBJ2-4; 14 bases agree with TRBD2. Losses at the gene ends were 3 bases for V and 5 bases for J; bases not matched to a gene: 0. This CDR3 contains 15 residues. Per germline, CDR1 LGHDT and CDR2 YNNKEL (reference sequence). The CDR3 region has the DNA TGTGCCAGCAGCCAGGGACTAGCGGGAGAAAACATTCAGTACTTC. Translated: CASSQGLAGENIQYF.

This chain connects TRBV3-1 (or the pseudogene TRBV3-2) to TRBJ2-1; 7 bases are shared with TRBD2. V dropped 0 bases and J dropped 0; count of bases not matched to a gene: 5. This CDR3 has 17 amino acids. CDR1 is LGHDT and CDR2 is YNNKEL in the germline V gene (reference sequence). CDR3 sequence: CASSQDPSGSSYNEQFF. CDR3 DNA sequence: TGTGCCAGCAGCCAAGACCCTAGCGGCAGCTCCTACAATGAGCAGTTCTTC.

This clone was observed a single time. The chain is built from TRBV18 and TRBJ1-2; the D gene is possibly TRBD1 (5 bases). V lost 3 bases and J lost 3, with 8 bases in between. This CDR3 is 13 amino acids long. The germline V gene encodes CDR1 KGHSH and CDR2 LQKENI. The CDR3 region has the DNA TGTGCCAGCTCACCTCCAGGGCACTATGGCTACACCTTC. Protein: CASSPPGHYGYTF.

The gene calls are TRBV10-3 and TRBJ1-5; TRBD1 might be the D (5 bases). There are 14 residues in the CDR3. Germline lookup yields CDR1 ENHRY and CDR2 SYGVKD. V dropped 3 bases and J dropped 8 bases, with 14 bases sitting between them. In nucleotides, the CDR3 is TGTGCCATCAGTGAAGGGACGGGAGATGAGCCCCAGCATTTT. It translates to CAISEGTGDEPQHF.

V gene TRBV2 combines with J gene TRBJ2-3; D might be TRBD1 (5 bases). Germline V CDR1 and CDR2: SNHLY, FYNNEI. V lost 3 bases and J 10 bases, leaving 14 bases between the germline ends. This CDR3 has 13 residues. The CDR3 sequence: CASSDDGARPQYF. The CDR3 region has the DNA TGTGCCAGCAGTGACGATGGGGCGAGGCCGCAGTATTTT. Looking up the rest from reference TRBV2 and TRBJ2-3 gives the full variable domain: EPEVTQTPSHQVTQMGQEVILRCVPISNHLYFYWYRQILGQKVEFLVSFYNNEISEKSEIFDDQFSVERPDGSNFTLKIRSTKLEDSAMYFCASSDDGARPQYFGPGTRLTVL.

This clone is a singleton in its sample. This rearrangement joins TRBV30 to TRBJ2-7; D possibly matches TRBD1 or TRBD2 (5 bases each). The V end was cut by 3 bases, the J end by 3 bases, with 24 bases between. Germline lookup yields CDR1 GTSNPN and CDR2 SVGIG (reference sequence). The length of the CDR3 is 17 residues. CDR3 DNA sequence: TGTGCCTGGAGCCCTAATCCAACGGGACGGCGACACTACGAGCAGTACTTC. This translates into CAWSPNPTGRRHYEQYF.

CDR3 nucleotides: TGTGCCAGCAGTTCGAGTTACGGAGGATCGAGAAACACCATATATTTT. Its translation is CASSSSYGGSRNTIYF. The V and J genes are TRBV28 and TRBJ1-3; D is unresolved. V was trimmed by 4 bases and J by 5 bases, leaving 18 bases between them. CDR3 size: 16 residues. Germline assignment: CDR1 MDHEN and CDR2 SYDVKM.

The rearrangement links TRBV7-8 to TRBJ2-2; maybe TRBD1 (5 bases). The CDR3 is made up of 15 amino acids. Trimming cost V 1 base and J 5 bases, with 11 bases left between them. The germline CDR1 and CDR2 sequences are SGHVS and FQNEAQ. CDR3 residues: CASSLEGSGTGELFF. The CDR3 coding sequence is TGTGCCAGCAGCTTAGAGGGGTCCGGGACCGGGGAGCTGTTTTTT.

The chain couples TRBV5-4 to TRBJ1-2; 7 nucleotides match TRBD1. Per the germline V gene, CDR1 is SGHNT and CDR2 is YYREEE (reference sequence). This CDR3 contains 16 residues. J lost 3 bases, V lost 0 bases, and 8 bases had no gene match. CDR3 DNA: TGTGCCAGCAGCTTGGGAATAGGACAGGCAGACTATGGCTACACCTTC. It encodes CASSLGIGQADYGYTF.

For the CDR3, the DNA is TGCAGCGTTCTGGGGGGGGGTCAATACAATGAGCAGTTCTTC. This translates into CSVLGGGQYNEQFF. J is TRBJ2-1 and V is TRBV29-1, with 7 bases fitting TRBD2. With V trimmed by 5 bases and J by 4 bases, 8 bases remained unmatched. Germline values: CDR1 SQVTM, CDR2 ANQGSEA. This CDR3 contains 14 residues.

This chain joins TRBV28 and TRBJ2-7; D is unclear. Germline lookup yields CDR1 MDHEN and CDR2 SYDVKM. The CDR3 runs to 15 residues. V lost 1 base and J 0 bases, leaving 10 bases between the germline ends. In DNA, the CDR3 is TGTGCCAGCAGTTTATTGCGGAGAAGCTCCTACGAGCAGTACTTC. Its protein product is CASSLLRRSSYEQYF.